This T cell receptor (beta chain) was recovered during a study of early T cells in non-severe SARS-CoV-2 infection. Overall study: Sequencing was performed on bulk RNA from unsorted whole blood, leaving chains unpaired. Overall study findings and caveats: The VDJdb matching leaned toward anti-spike CD8 responses and overlooked private and CD4 specificities.

This clonotype showed up just a few times. The target antigen is unknown. cDNA molecules, individually, were tagged with unique molecular identifiers. Each CDR3 protein is one row after TCRdb ran MiXCR on the 5' RACE reads. In the table there are 37,000 or so distinct CDR3 sequences, roughly 5% of which are singletons. V lost 5 bases and J lost 9, with 17 bases in between. This CDR3 region has 14 residues. CDR1 is SGHAT, CDR2 FQNNGV, per germline. The genes are TRBV11-2 and TRBJ2-1; D unresolved. This receptor was obtained from an adult who was a healthcare worker with PCR-confirmed SARS-CoV-2 infection or an uninfected control (not recorded which). Sample: whole blood. The CDR3 nucleotides read TGTGCCAGCAGCCCTGGTGGCTACGGTGTTGAGCAGTTCTTC. This codes for CASSPGGYGVEQFF. Full variable domain (remainder filled in from reference TRBV11-2 and TRBJ2-1): EAGVAQSPRYKIIEKRQSVAFWCNPISGHATLYWYQQILGQGPKLLIQFQNNGVVDDSQLPKDRFSAERLKGVDSTLKIQPAKLEDSAVYLCASSPGGYGVEQFFGPGTRLTVL.